This T cell receptor beta chain was documented in a study of blood T cell repertoires in COVID-19 (TCRdb year 2020). For the wider study: Samples from collaborators originated in the United States, Italy and Spain and spanned both the acute and convalescent phases of COVID-19. The repertoires were released in a freely available public database meant as a resource for research on the immune response to SARS-CoV-2. Where HLA class I and class II types were available, the types were taken from metadata supplied by the sample provider, not from assay-based typing. The dataset comprised deeply sampled blood TCRbeta repertoires from subjects exposed to, actively infected with, or recovered from COVID-19. The samples were drawn from the first 160 participants of the ongoing ImmuneRACE study and from 1,254 subjects provided by 6 global collaborators. Nearly every sample came with metadata listing a de-identified subject ID, COVID-19 status, age in years and sex. The prospective study material was composed of cDNA or gDNA derived from T cells, B-cell-depleted T cells, or PBMCs.

The immunoSEQ Assay, a bias-controlled multiplex PCR, was used to amplify TCRbeta CDR3 regions from genomic DNA. As for the authors' bioinformatics: Within the assay, amplification of reference gene primers was used to estimate how many nucleated cells each sample contained. Sequence reads were collapsed and filtered to measure the absolute abundance of every unique TCRbeta CDR3 rearrangement. For each sample, productive Simpson clonality was calculated by taking the square root of Simpson's diversity index across productive rearrangements. In TCRdb, the immuneACCESS table is reduced to in-frame sequences with V and J assigned. These tables do not hold every clone; where another copy was compared, an unresolved V gene accounts for under half, and the others remain unexplained. V and J calls plus clone size are reproduced from that table; the DNA served to infer D and trimming. This sample is represented by about 340,000 clones; 75% to 90% of them were singletons. The ten most abundant clones make up 7.1% of the sample.

Beyond this particular receptor, the publication reports: The amount of clinical and demographic metadata varied by source and participant and was provided uncurated.

Concerning this clone itself: The clone's antigen remains unknown. No clone much larger than this one lies a single base away; base qualities are absent.

One collaborating source in Seattle enrolled patients while the patients were actively infected and followed the patients over time throughout the course of disease. The collaborating institutions used their own protocols to collect whole blood in K2EDTA tubes. Collaborator samples were shipped for TCRbeta analysis as frozen whole blood, isolated PBMCs, or DNA extracted from either sample type. The sample taken for sequencing was peripheral blood. The TCR sequence derives from a woman aged 55 to 70 with COVID-19, enrolled during active disease.

The encoded CDR3 is CSVVNTAYEQYF. The DNA reads as follows: TGCAGCGTTGTGAACACAGCCTACGAGCAGTACTTC. The receptor chain draws on TRBV29-1 and TRBJ2-7; the D gene remains uncertain. V and J lose 4 bases and 2 bases, and a span of 9 bases separates them. CDR1 SQVTM and CDR2 ANQGSEA were looked up in the germline V gene. Including the terminal cysteine and phenylalanine, the CDR3 comprises 12 residues. The DNA shown is the 36-base CDR3, in frame from base 1.